This record concerns one T cell receptor beta chain sequence. Sequence at one end of the junction differs from germline and may be a read error. The CDR3 runs 14 residues. Germline assignment: CDR1 WNHNN and CDR2 SYGVQD (reference sequence). The age range of participants was about 18 to 89 years, with residence in under 25 US areas. Participants had their cohort set by participant-reported clinical history. Cohort 3 recovered donors had two negative PCRs, clearance, or symptom resolution. These data are taken from a study of blood T cell repertoires in COVID-19. The authors' processing: Reference gene primer amplification gave nucleated cell count estimates. TCRdb keeps only in-frame clones here, not all; method: immunoSEQ multiplex PCR. From that table come the V and J calls and clone size; the DNA was used to work out D and trimming. The repertoire holds just over 350,000 clones, roughly nine tenths seen once, with about 2.7% in the top ten.

This clonotype was obtained from a woman aged 25 to 45 who had recovered from COVID-19. Material for sequencing was PBMCs or T cells enriched from blood (not recorded which). The genes are TRBV10-1 and TRBJ2-1; TRBD1 agrees at 7 bases. The CDR3 loop reads CVSSDGDRRNEQFF. The CDR3 DNA follows: TGCGTCAGCAGTGATGGGGACAGACGCAATGAGCAGTTCTTC.